The T cell receptor beta chain under discussion was sequenced for a study of blood T cell repertoires in COVID-19. Study information: The study drew acute and convalescent COVID-19 samples from the United States, Italy and Spain. PBMCs, B-cell-depleted T cells, or T cells provided the cDNA or gDNA that made up the material.

The length of the CDR3 is 13 residues. From germline, CDR1 is SGHAT and CDR2 FQNNGV. Trimming shortened V by 5 bases and J by 9 bases, and 14 bases separated the two germline ends. Original data processing: Amplification from reference gene primers served as the basis for estimated nucleated cell counts. The table came from immunoSEQ multiplex PCR; TCRdb's copy has only in-frame clones and leaves some out. Clonal size and the V and J genes are those of that table, whereas D and trimming came from the DNA. Of some 320,000 clones in the sample, around 87% are singletons; the top ten hold about 7.8%. Sequencing was performed on peripheral blood. This chain joins TRBV11-2 and TRBJ1-5, with D maybe TRBD1 (5 bases). The receptor was derived from a woman aged 45-59 years who had recovered from COVID-19. The CDR3 reads CASSPDGGVPQHF. CDR3 nucleotides: TGTGCCAGCAGCCCAGACGGGGGGGTGCCCCAGCATTTT.